The 10 T cell receptor beta chains listed next were all sequenced from one sample in a study of blood T cell repertoires in COVID-19. This table comes from immunoSEQ multiplex PCR, and its TCRdb copy is limited to in-frame clones, with some not included. The sample has about 21,000 clones; around nine tenths are singletons. The sequenced sample was peripheral blood. The receptors originated from a human donor in a cohort sampled during active COVID-19.

The gene calls are TRBV18 and TRBJ2-7; 7 nucleotides line up with TRBD1. V lost 5 bases, J lost 2 bases, and 6 bases stayed unmatched. The V gene's germline CDR1 is KGHSH and CDR2 LQKENI. CDR3 length: 14 amino acids. CDR3 in amino acids: CASSVRDSTYEQYF. The CDR3 DNA follows: TGTGCCAGCTCAGTCCGGGACAGTACCTACGAGCAGTACTTC.

The CDR3 DNA follows: TGTGCCTGGAGTGTCCGGGGTTACGAGCAGTACTTC. Translating it yields CAWSVRGYEQYF. The chain uses TRBV30 and TRBJ2-7, with a possible D match to TRBD2 (5 bases). The ends were cut back, 0 bases at V and 4 bases at J, with 7 bases in the middle. The CDR3 is 12 amino acids. The germline V gene has CDR1 GTSNPN and CDR2 SVGIG (reference sequence).

This chain joins TRBV7-3 and TRBJ2-1; no reliable D call. V was cut by 6 bases and J by 4 bases, with 13 bases left in between. CDR1 and CDR2 (germline): SGHTA, FQGTGA. This CDR3 has 14 residues. The chain's CDR3 is CASRTPGGYNEQFF. The CDR3 DNA is TGTGCCAGCAGGACCCCAGGTGGATACAATGAGCAGTTCTTC.

This clone was recorded once. This sequence joins TRBV5-1 and TRBJ1-3, with TRBD1 matching over 8 bases. J lost 0 bases, V lost 2 bases, and 7 bases had no gene match. Per the germline V gene, CDR1 is SGHRS and CDR2 is YFSETQ. The CDR3 consists of 17 residues. CDR3 sequence reads: CASSLQGGLSSGNTIYF. The CDR3 nucleotides read TGCGCCAGCAGCTTACAGGGGGGATTGAGCTCTGGAAACACCATATATTTT. Together with reference TRBV5-1 and TRBJ1-3, the CDR3 gives the full variable domain: KAGVTQTPRYLIKTRGQQVTLSCSPISGHRSVSWYQQTPGQGLQFLFEYFSETQRNKGNFPGRFSGRQFSNSRSEMNVSTLELGDSALYLCASSLQGGLSSGNTIYFGEGSWLTVV.

The chain uses TRBV11-2 and TRBJ2-1, with 14 bases matching TRBD2. Germline loops: CDR1 SGHAT, CDR2 FQNNGV. The CDR3 spans 18 residues. V lost 6 bases and J lost 2; bases outside the gene matches: 9. The CDR3 region has the DNA TGTGCCAGCAGTAGTAGACTAGCGGGGGGGCTGACCTACAATGAGCAGTTCTTC. Translation: CASSSRLAGGLTYNEQFF.

The genes are TRBV5-1 and TRBJ1-3; D gene uncertain. CDR3 length: 15 residues. Germline V gene data show CDR1 as SGHRS and CDR2 as YFSETQ. Trimming took off 0 bases at V and 0 bases at J, with 7 bases between the two ends. The CDR3 sequence is CASSLDGSSGNTIYF. For the CDR3, the DNA is TGCGCCAGCAGCTTGGATGGGAGCTCTGGAAACACCATATATTTT.

The V gene is TRBV2, the J gene TRBJ1-1, with 7 bases fitting TRBD1. CDR1 is SNHLY, CDR2 FYNNEI, per germline. J was trimmed by 1 base and V by 6 bases; bases with no gene match: 5. The CDR3 has 14 residues. CDR3 nucleotide sequence: TGTGCCAGCAGCCGGACAGGAAGGAACACTGAAGCTTTCTTT. This encodes CASSRTGRNTEAFF.

This chain connects TRBV19 to TRBJ2-1, with TRBD1 matching 9 bases. CDR1 is LNHDA, CDR2 SQIVND, per germline (reference sequence). Trimming took 6 bases from V and 9 from J; bases not matched to a gene: 6. There are 13 residues in the CDR3. CDR3 sequence (DNA): TGTGCCAGTAGATTTGACAGGGGGACTGAGCAGTTCTTC. Translated, it gives CASRFDRGTEQFF. Based on the CDR3 plus reference TRBV19 and TRBJ2-1, the full variable domain is DGGITQSPKYLFRKEGQNVTLSCEQNLNHDAMYWYRQDPGQGLRLIYYSQIVNDFQKGDIAEGYSVSREKKESFPLTVTSAQKNPTAFYLCASRFDRGTEQFFGPGTRLTVL.

This rearrangement joins TRBV5-1 to TRBJ1-1; no definite D call. V was shortened by 4 bases and J by 1 base, with 14 bases between the two germline ends. CDR1 SGHRS and CDR2 YFSETQ come from the germline V gene. The CDR3 extends over 15 amino acids. For the CDR3, the DNA is TGCGCCAGCAGCCCGAGTGGGCTATCGAACACTGAAGCTTTCTTT. Translation gives CASSPSGLSNTEAFF. The full variable domain, with the rest looked up from reference TRBV5-1 and TRBJ1-1, is KAGVTQTPRYLIKTRGQQVTLSCSPISGHRSVSWYQQTPGQGLQFLFEYFSETQRNKGNFPGRFSGRQFSNSRSEMNVSTLELGDSALYLCASSPSGLSNTEAFFGQGTRLTVV.

This clone has a single count. This sequence joins TRBV7-9 and TRBJ2-1; D remains ambiguous. Germline V gene sequence: CDR1 SEHNR, CDR2 FQNEAQ (reference sequence). Trimming took 2 bases from V and 6 from J, leaving 8 bases between them. CDR3 size: 13 residues. For the CDR3, the DNA is TGTGCCAGCAGCTTAAGAGATTCCAATGAGCAGTTCTTC. It is translated as CASSLRDSNEQFF.